Shown below are 17 T cell receptor beta chains from a single sample sequenced in a study of regulatory T cells. The primer mix had 52 TRBV and 13 TRBJ primers. Profiled with immunoSEQ multiplex PCR; TCRdb holds only in-frame clones, not every one. The table includes 10,000 or so clones, about 80% detected once. The sequenced sample was CD8+ T cells sorted from blood. The receptors stem from a person under 35 with CD3G deficiency.

CDR3: CASSSLQPGGPSNEQFF. The CDR3 DNA follows: TGTGCCAGCAGCTCGCTCCAGCCGGGAGGGCCCTCGAATGAGCAGTTCTTC. The rearrangement joins TRBV7-9 to TRBJ2-1, with 8 bases identical to TRBD2. The CDR3 spans 17 residues. The germline gives CDR1 SEHNR, CDR2 FQNEAQ (reference sequence). Trimming removed 4 bases from V and 7 bases from J; junction bases left unmatched: 15.

This rearrangement joins TRBV6-1 to TRBJ2-7; D remains unclear. The V and J ends lost 2 bases and 3 bases respectively, with 11 bases between them. This CDR3 is 14 amino acids long. CDR1 and CDR2 (germline): MNHNS, SASEGT. The CDR3 DNA sequence: TGTGCCAGCAGTGAAATTCTGCGAAACTACGAGCAGTACTTC. Protein sequence: CASSEILRNYEQYF.

The chain combines TRBV6-1 with TRBJ1-1; D is uncertain. From germline, CDR1 is MNHNS and CDR2 SASEGT. V was cut by 0 bases and J by 5 bases, with 10 bases left in between. The CDR3 length is 14 residues. The CDR3 DNA is TGTGCCAGCAGTGAAGCGATAGGACGGACTGAAGCTTTCTTT. Translating gives CASSEAIGRTEAFF.

Here the CDR3 reads CASSPGTDSYEQYF. Written as DNA, the CDR3 is TGCGCCAGCAGCCCCGGGACAGATTCCTACGAGCAGTACTTC. The V gene is TRBV5-1, the J gene TRBJ2-7; 7 positions agree with TRBD1. V gave up 4 bases and J gave up 1 base; unmatched junction bases: 5. The CDR3 is 14 residues long. Germline V gene lookup returns CDR1 SGHRS and CDR2 YFSETQ.

The rearrangement joins TRBV5-1 to TRBJ1-1, with TRBD1 as a possible D gene (5 bases). This CDR3 has 15 amino acids. Looked up from germline, CDR1 is SGHRS and CDR2 is YFSETQ. The germline V and J ends were trimmed by 0 bases and 2 bases, with 11 bases remaining between them. The CDR3 region has the DNA TGCGCCAGCAGCTTGGCAGGGTCGAAAAACACTGAAGCTTTCTTT. It encodes CASSLAGSKNTEAFF.

The genes are TRBV28 and TRBJ2-7, with a weak D call TRBD1 (5 bases). Germline assignment: CDR1 MDHEN and CDR2 SYDVKM. CDR3 length: 16 amino acids. V lost 4 bases and J lost 2, with 18 bases in between. CDR3 nucleotides: TGTGCCAGCAGTTCCCCCCTTTTGCAGGGAACCTACGAGCAGTACTTC. Translated: CASSSPLLQGTYEQYF.

The chain combines TRBV19 with TRBJ1-5, with D unresolved. Trimming removed 4 bases at V and 0 bases at J, with 7 bases between. This CDR3 contains 14 residues. Germline V gene data show CDR1 as LNHDA and CDR2 as SQIVND (reference sequence). The CDR3 coding sequence is TGTGCCAGTAGTAACCGCTATAGCAATCAGCCCCAGCATTTT. It translates to CASSNRYSNQPQHF.

The chain carries TRBV7-8 and TRBJ2-3; possibly TRBD2 for D (5 bases). CDR3 length: 15 residues. Per germline, CDR1 SGHVS and CDR2 FQNEAQ. Trimming left V 5 bases short and J 0 bases short, with 12 bases between. CDR3 DNA sequence: TGTGCCAGCAGCCGAGCGGCGGGTAGCACAGATACGCAGTATTTT. Translation: CASSRAAGSTDTQYF.

This chain connects TRBV7-9 to TRBJ2-2; 8 positions match TRBD2. The CDR3 is made up of 15 amino acids. Germline V gene sequence: CDR1 SEHNR, CDR2 FQNEAQ (reference sequence). The J segment lost 4 bases and the V segment lost 5 bases, leaving 6 bases of the junction unmatched. The DNA of the CDR3 is TGTGCCAGCAGCCCCCCGACTAGCGTCACCGGGGAGCTGTTTTTT. Encoded protein: CASSPPTSVTGELFF. The full variable domain, its missing parts supplied by reference TRBV7-9 and TRBJ2-2, is DTGVSQNPRHKITKRGQNVTFRCDPISEHNRLYWYRQTLGQGPEFLTYFQNEAQLEKSRLLSDRFSAERPKGSFSTLEIQRTEQGDSAMYLCASSPPTSVTGELFFGEGSRLTVL.

The chain couples TRBV25-1 to TRBJ2-5, with a possible D match to TRBD2 (6 bases). The CDR3 has 14 residues. Trimming cost V 4 bases and J 5 bases, with 14 bases left between them. Germline V gene sequence: CDR1 MGHDK, CDR2 SYGVNS. CDR3 DNA sequence: TGTGCCAGCAGTGGAAGCCCGGACTACGAGACCCAGTACTTC. It translates to CASSGSPDYETQYF.

The rearrangement joins TRBV7-6 to TRBJ2-5, with 7 bases that match TRBD1. Unmatched junction bases numbered 4, after V lost 4 bases and J lost 2 bases. CDR1 and CDR2 (germline): SGHVS, FNYEAQ. This CDR3 contains 14 residues. CDR3 DNA: TGTGCCAGCAGCTCCCGGACAGGACAAGAGACCCAGTACTTC. It specifies CASSSRTGQETQYF.

The chain couples TRBV5-1 to TRBJ1-1, with unresolved D. V was pared by 0 bases and J by 1 base, with 10 bases between. The CDR3 is 15 residues long. Germline CDR1 reads SGHRS; CDR2 reads YFSETQ. The CDR3 region is CASSLGLGRNTEAFF. CDR3 bases: TGCGCCAGCAGCTTGGGGCTGGGAAGGAACACTGAAGCTTTCTTT.

This clone was detected once. The chain couples TRBV7-9 to TRBJ2-3; 12 positions agree with TRBD2. Germline V gene sequence: CDR1 SEHNR, CDR2 FQNEAQ (reference sequence). The CDR3 covers 18 residues. V lost 4 bases and J lost 5; bases outside the gene matches: 13. CDR3 sequence reads: CASSSTSGSPTQRDTQYF. In nucleotides, the CDR3 is TGTGCCAGCAGCTCGACTAGCGGGAGCCCCACACAGAGAGATACGCAGTATTTT.

This clone was counted between two and nine times. The rearrangement links TRBV7-8 to TRBJ2-1, with 16 nucleotides matching TRBD2. The CDR3 has 16 residues. With V trimmed by 5 bases and J by 7 bases, 5 bases remained unmatched. In germline, CDR1 is SGHVS, CDR2 FQNEAQ. The CDR3 region is CASSKGTSGGVNEQFF. The CDR3 DNA reads as TGTGCCAGCAGCAAAGGGACTAGCGGGGGGGTAAATGAGCAGTTCTTC.

V is TRBV6-1 and J is TRBJ2-2; TRBD2 aligns across 10 bases. This CDR3 has 16 amino acids. V shed 2 bases and J 7 bases; nucleotides not matched to a gene: 7. Per the germline V gene, CDR1 is MNHNS and CDR2 is SASEGT. This CDR3 is CASSELLAGAIGELFF. CDR3 DNA sequence: TGTGCCAGCAGTGAACTTCTAGCGGGAGCAATCGGGGAGCTGTTTTTT.

The chain carries TRBV19 and TRBJ2-3; TRBD2 agrees at 9 bases. The V segment lost 5 bases and the J segment 0 bases; nucleotides outside the gene matches: 6. Germline lookup yields CDR1 LNHDA and CDR2 SQIVND (reference sequence). CDR3 length: 16 residues. The CDR3 DNA follows: TGTGCCAGTAGTTTTCACGCGGGAGGGAGCACAGATACGCAGTATTTT. It translates to CASSFHAGGSTDTQYF.

The chain combines TRBV28 with TRBJ2-7; TRBD2 matches 10 bases. There are 14 residues in the CDR3. Trimming at V came to 3 bases and at J to 5 bases, leaving 4 bases not matched to a gene. CDR1 is MDHEN and CDR2 is SYDVKM in the germline V gene. CDR3 amino acids: CASSLLAGEDEQYF. The CDR3 coding sequence is TGTGCCAGCAGTTTGCTAGCGGGAGAGGACGAGCAGTACTTC.